This T cell receptor beta chain was observed in a study of blood T cell repertoires in COVID-19. Generated by immunoSEQ multiplex PCR, the TCRdb table keeps only in-frame clones and is missing some. This table holds approximately 90,000 clones, 75% to 85% found once. The V segment lost 0 bases and the J segment 8 bases; nucleotides outside the gene matches: 3. Germline V gene sequence: CDR1 MNHEY, CDR2 SVGAGI. The CDR3 runs 13 residues. The receptor comes from a woman aged 80 or older with acute or convalescent COVID-19. The sequenced sample was peripheral blood. The chain joins TRBV6-5 to TRBJ1-2; 7 nucleotides match TRBD1. The CDR3: CASSYSGGRGYTF. The CDR3 nucleotides read TGTGCCAGCAGTTACTCAGGGGGCAGGGGCTACACCTTC.